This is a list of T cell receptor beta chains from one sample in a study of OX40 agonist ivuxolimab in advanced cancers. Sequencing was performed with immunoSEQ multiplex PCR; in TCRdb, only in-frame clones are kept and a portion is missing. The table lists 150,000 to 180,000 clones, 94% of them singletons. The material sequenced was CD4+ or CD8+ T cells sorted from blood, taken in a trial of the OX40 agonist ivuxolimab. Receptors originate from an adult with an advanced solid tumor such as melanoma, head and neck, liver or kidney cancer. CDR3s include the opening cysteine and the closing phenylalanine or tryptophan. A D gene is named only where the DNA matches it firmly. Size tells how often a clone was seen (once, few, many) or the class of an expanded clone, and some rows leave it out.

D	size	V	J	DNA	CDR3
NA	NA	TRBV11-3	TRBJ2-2	TGTGCCAGCAGCTTATTCGGTGATACCGGGGAGCTGTTTTTT	CASSLFGDTGELFF
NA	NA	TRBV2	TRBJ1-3	TGTGCCAGCAGTGGGGGCTCTGGAAACACCATATATTTT	CASSGGSGNTIYF
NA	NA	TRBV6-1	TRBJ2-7	TGTGCCAGCAGTGAGGACGGAGGATATAGGGAGCAGTACTTC	CASSEDGGYREQYF
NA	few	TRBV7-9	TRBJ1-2	TGTGCCAGCATGGTCGACAGCTTCGATGGCTACACCTTC	CASMVDSFDGYTF
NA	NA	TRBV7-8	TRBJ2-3	TGTGCCAGCAGCCTCACCCTGGGTACGCAGTATTTT	CASSLTLGTQYF
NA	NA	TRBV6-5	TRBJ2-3	TGTGCCAGCACCTACAGAGGGAGCCCAGATACGCAGTATTTT	CASTYRGSPDTQYF
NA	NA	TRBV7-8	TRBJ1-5	TGTGCCAGCAGCTTAGTAGGGGGCAATCAGCCCCAGCATTTT	CASSLVGGNQPQHF
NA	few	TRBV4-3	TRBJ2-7	TGCGCCAGCAGCCAAGAGGGAGTTCCAGGCGTGGGCGAGCAGTACTTC	CASSQEGVPGVGEQYF
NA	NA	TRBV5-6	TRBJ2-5	TGTGCCAGCAGCTTCATGGCGGGATGGAAAGAGACCCAGTACTTC	CASSFMAGWKETQYF
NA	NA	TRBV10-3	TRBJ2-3	TGTGCCATCAGTGAGTCGACCGGTACAGATACGCAGTATTTT	CAISESTGTDTQYF
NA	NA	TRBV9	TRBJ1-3	TGTGCCAGCAGCGCACAGGGCTTCTCTGGAAACACCATATATTTT	CASSAQGFSGNTIYF
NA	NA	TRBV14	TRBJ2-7	TGTGCCAGCAGCCAATGGAAGGGACACCGGACCGAGCAGTACTTC	CASSQWKGHRTEQYF
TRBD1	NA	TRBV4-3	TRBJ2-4	TGCGCCAGCAGCCAAGATCAAAGACCCGGGACAGGGAAATACTTC	CASSQDQRPGTGKYF
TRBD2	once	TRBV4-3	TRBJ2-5	TGCGCCAGCAGCCAAGGACTAGCGGGAGGGGAGACCCAGTACTTC	CASSQGLAGGETQYF
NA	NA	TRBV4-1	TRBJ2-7	TGCGCCAGCAGCCAAGGTGGAGATATAGGCTACGAGCAGTACTTC	CASSQGGDIGYEQYF
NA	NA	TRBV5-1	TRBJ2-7	TGCGCCAGCAGCTTGGCCTTTTACAGGGACCCCTATGAGCAGTACTTC	CASSLAFYRDPYEQYF
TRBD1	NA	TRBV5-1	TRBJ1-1	TGCGCCAGCAGCTTTGACAGGGGGAACACTGAAGCTTTCTTT	CASSFDRGNTEAFF
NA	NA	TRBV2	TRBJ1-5	TGTGCCTCCGGACAACAGGGTAGTGGGGATCAGCCCCAGCATTTT	CASGQQGSGDQPQHF
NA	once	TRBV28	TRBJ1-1	TGTGCCAGCAGCCCGCCCGGGGGGCAGGGGACTGAAGCTTTCTTT	CASSPPGGQGTEAFF
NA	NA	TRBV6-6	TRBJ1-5	TGTGCCAGCAGTTTCCCCATTCGGACGGGAAATCAGCCCCAGCATTTT	CASSFPIRTGNQPQHF
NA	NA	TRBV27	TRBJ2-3	TGTGCCAGCAGTTTATTAGGGAACACAGATACGCAGTATTTT	CASSLLGNTDTQYF
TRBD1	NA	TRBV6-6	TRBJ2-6	TGTGCCAGCAGGGATACAGGGGGCGCCGGGGCCAACGTCCTGACTTTC	CASRDTGGAGANVLTF
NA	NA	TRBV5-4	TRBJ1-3	TGTGCCAGCAGCTTGTTCAGGGAGACGACCTCTGGAAACACCATATATTTT	CASSLFRETTSGNTIYF
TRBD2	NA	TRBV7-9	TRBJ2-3	TGTGCCAGCAGCGCCAGCGGGAGAGACCGCACAGATACGCAGTATTTT	CASSASGRDRTDTQYF
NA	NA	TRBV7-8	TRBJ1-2	TGTGCCAGCATCCCAGGGGCGGGGAGCTTGGGGGGCTACACCTTC	CASIPGAGSLGGYTF